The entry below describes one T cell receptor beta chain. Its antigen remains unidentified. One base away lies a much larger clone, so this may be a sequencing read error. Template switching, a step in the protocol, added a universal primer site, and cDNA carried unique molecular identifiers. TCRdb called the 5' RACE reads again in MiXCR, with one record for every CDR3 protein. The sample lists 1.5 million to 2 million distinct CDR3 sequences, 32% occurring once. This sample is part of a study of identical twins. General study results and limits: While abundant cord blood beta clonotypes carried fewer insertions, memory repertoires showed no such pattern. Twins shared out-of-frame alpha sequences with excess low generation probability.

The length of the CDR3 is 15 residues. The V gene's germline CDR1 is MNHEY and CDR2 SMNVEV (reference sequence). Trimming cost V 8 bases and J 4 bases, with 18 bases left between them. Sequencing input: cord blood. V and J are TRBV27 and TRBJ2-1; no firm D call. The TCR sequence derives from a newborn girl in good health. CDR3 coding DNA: TGTGCCAGCTGCCTGACCATTCCCCGATACAATGAGCAGTTCTTC. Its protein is CASCLTIPRYNEQFF.